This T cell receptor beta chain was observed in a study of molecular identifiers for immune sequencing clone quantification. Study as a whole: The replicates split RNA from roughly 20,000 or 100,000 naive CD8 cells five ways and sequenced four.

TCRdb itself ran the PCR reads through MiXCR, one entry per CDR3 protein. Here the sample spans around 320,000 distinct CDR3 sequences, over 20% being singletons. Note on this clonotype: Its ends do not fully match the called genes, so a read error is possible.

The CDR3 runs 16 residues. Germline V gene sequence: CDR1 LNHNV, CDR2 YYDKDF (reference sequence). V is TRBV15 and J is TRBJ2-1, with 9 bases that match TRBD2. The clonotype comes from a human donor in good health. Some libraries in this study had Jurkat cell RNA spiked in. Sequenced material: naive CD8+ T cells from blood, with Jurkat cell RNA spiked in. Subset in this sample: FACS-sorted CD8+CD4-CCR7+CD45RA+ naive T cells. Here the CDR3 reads CATSRDHGGRALERFF. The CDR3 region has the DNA TGTGCCACCAGCAGAGATCATGGCGGGAGGGCCCTTGAGCGGTTCTTC.